This TCR beta chain originates from a study of blood T cell repertoires in COVID-19. The protocol was immunoSEQ multiplex PCR, while the TCRdb copy is restricted to in-frame clones and leaves out a portion. The table shows fewer than 250,000 clones, with approximately 90% occurring only once. The CDR3 extends over 13 amino acids. Trimming took 4 bases from V and 8 from J, leaving 15 bases between them. CDR1 is SGHDT, CDR2 YYEEEE, per germline. The rearrangement links TRBV5-6 to TRBJ1-2, with TRBD1 as a possible D gene (5 bases). The sequencing input was peripheral blood. This receptor was taken from a man aged 25-45 years with COVID-19, enrolled during active disease. CDR3 amino acids: CASSPRAGRGYTF. CDR3 nucleotide sequence: TGTGCCAGCAGCCCCAGGGCAGGGCGCGGCTACACCTTC.